The 28 T cell receptor beta chains reported below all come from one sample, sequenced in a study of response to subunit inactivated influenza vaccine. TCRdb recomputed calls from the RT-PCR reads with MiXCR, one row per CDR3 protein. This table has 650,000 to 800,000 distinct CDR3 sequences, about 18% appearing once. The specimen was PBMCs from blood, collected approximately 5 days after vaccination. All receptors come from a man between 50 and 59 years old who received an inactivated influenza vaccine.

J is TRBJ1-5 and V is TRBV21-1; the table assigns TRBD1, which was not confirmed against the DNA. TRBV21-1 is listed as a pseudogene. The CDR3 sequence is 18 residues long. The CDR3 sequence is CASSFPLRRQGYNQPQHF. CDR3 coding DNA: TGTGCCAGCAGCTTTCCTTTGAGGAGACAGGGATACAATCAGCCCCAGCATTTT.

The chain is built from TRBV6-1 and TRBJ2-1; TRBD1 agrees at 7 bases. The CDR3 sequence is 13 residues long. The V and J ends lost 6 bases and 3 bases, in that order; junction bases with no gene match: 2. Germline values: CDR1 MNHNS, CDR2 SASEGT. CDR3 in DNA: TGTGCCAGCAGGTGGGACAGCTACAATGAGCAGTTCTTC. It translates to CASRWDSYNEQFF.

This clonotype was seen more than once but under ten times. This chain joins TRBV5-1 and TRBJ2-5, with D tentatively TRBD1 (5 bases). V was shortened by 5 bases and J by 2 bases, with 28 bases between the two germline ends. This CDR3 spans 19 amino acids. Germline V lookup: CDR1 SGHRS, CDR2 YFSETQ. CDR3 sequence (DNA): TGCGCCAGCAGACTCGAAGGCCTAAGGGGCGATTTTGGACAAGAGACCCAGTACTTC. Its protein product is CASRLEGLRGDFGQETQYF.

The chain employs TRBV3-1 and TRBJ2-2; perhaps D is TRBD1 or TRBD2 (5 bases each). V was shortened by 0 bases and J by 6 bases, with 8 bases between the two germline ends. Germline V gene lookup returns CDR1 LGHDT and CDR2 YNNKEL (reference sequence). This CDR3 is 14 amino acids long. This CDR3 reads CASSQEWDAGELFF. The CDR3 nucleotides are TGTGCCAGCAGCCAAGAATGGGACGCCGGGGAGCTGTTTTTT.

This clonotype has a count of ten or more. DNA of the CDR3: TGCGCCAGCAGCACGGACGGGTATGGCTACACCTTC. It is translated as CASSTDGYGYTF. The chain combines TRBV5-1 with TRBJ1-2; no definite D call. The germline gives CDR1 SGHRS, CDR2 YFSETQ. This CDR3 region has 12 residues. V lost 4 bases and J 5 bases, leaving 9 bases between the germline ends. The complete variable domain, with remaining parts taken from reference TRBV5-1 and TRBJ1-2, reads KAGVTQTPRYLIKTRGQQVTLSCSPISGHRSVSWYQQTPGQGLQFLFEYFSETQRNKGNFPGRFSGRQFSNSRSEMNVSTLELGDSALYLCASSTDGYGYTFGSGTRLTVV.

This rearrangement joins TRBV7-8 to TRBJ2-2, with D possibly matching TRBD1 (5 bases). Trimming shortened V by 1 base and J by 0 bases, and 9 bases separated the two germline ends. This CDR3 has 16 amino acids. In germline, CDR1 is SGHVS, CDR2 FQNEAQ. CDR3 sequence (DNA): TGTGCCAGCAGCTTAGGGGGCACTTCGAACACCGGGGAGCTGTTTTTT. This sequence encodes CASSLGGTSNTGELFF.

This clonotype has only a few counts. The CDR3: CATSTYGQGLLLMNTEAFF. The CDR3 nucleotides read TGTGCCACCAGCACCTACGGACAGGGACTCCTTCTAATGAACACTGAAGCTTTCTTT. The gene calls are TRBV15 and TRBJ1-1, with 8 bases aligning to TRBD1. The CDR3 extends over 19 amino acids. Per germline, CDR1 LNHNV and CDR2 YYDKDF (reference sequence). V was clipped by 4 bases and J by 0 bases; unmatched bases: 16. Using reference TRBV15 and TRBJ1-1 for the parts outside the CDR3, the full variable domain is DAMVIQNPRYQVTQFGKPVTLSCSQTLNHNVMYWYQQKSSQAPKLLFHYYDKDFNNEADTPDNFQSRRPNTSFCFLDIRSPGLGDTAMYLCATSTYGQGLLLMNTEAFFGQGTRLTVV.

This clonotype has a handful of counts. The chain recombines TRBV20-1 with TRBJ2-5; perhaps TRBD2 as D (6 bases). V lost 6 bases and J lost 6, with 23 bases in between. Germline V gene lookup returns CDR1 DFQATT and CDR2 SNEGSKA (reference sequence). The CDR3 has 15 amino acids. The DNA for the CDR3 is TGCAGTGCAACCTCCGATCTCCGGGAGAAAAAGACCCAGTACTTC. Translated, it gives CSATSDLREKKTQYF.

The rearrangement uses TRBV7-2 and TRBJ1-6; TRBD1 is a possible D gene (6 bases). The V gene lost 5 bases and the J gene lost 10 bases, with 15 bases spanning the gap. The CDR3 runs to 14 residues. Germline-derived CDR1 and CDR2 are SGHTA and FQGNSA. CDR3 nucleotides: TGTGCCAGCAGCCAGAACAGGGCTCGGTCACCCCTCCACTTT. Translation gives CASSQNRARSPLHF.

The chain links TRBV29-1 to TRBJ2-1; D is unclear. The V and J ends lost 2 bases and 7 bases respectively, with 15 bases between them. The germline V gene has CDR1 SQVTM and CDR2 ANQGSEA. This CDR3 has 14 residues. The CDR3 protein is CSVEISRSGNEQFF. CDR3 sequence (DNA): TGCAGCGTTGAAATCTCCAGAAGTGGGAATGAGCAGTTCTTC.

This clonotype came up a few times. The chain recombines TRBV7-2 with TRBJ2-2; tentative D call: TRBD2 (6 bases). The V end was cut by 5 bases, the J end by 6 bases, with 16 bases between. CDR1 is SGHTA, CDR2 FQGNSA, per germline. The CDR3 extends over 15 amino acids. As DNA, the CDR3 is TGTGCCAGCAGCCCCTTGACTAGTACGTCCGGGGAGCTGTTTTTT. Residues: CASSPLTSTSGELFF.

This clonotype was detected a few times. V and J are TRBV27 and TRBJ2-1, with 11 bases lining up with TRBD2. Germline CDR1 is MNHEY and CDR2 is SMNVEV (reference sequence). The CDR3 extends over 17 amino acids. V was clipped by 5 bases and J by 3 bases; unmatched bases: 9. CDR3 protein: CASSDPGLAAFYNEQFF. Here the CDR3 DNA reads TGTGCCAGCAGTGATCCGGGACTAGCGGCCTTCTACAATGAGCAGTTCTTC.

The V and J genes are TRBV7-9 and TRBJ2-5; 8 nucleotides match TRBD2. The V segment lost 3 bases and the J segment 5 bases; nucleotides outside the gene matches: 11. CDR3 length: 16 residues. CDR1 SEHNR and CDR2 FQNEAQ come from the germline V gene (reference sequence). This CDR3 reads CASSFSGTRYAETQYF. Written as DNA, the CDR3 is TGTGCCAGCAGCTTTTCCGGGACTAGATATGCGGAGACCCAGTACTTC.

In its sample, this clonotype was seen a few times. The rearrangement links TRBV12-3 or TRBV12-4 to TRBJ2-2, with no clear D. CDR3 size: 17 residues. V lost 6 bases, J lost 4 bases, and 21 bases lay in between. This CDR3 reads CASSLAPYGSSTGELFF. The CDR3 bases are TGTGCCAGCAGCCTTGCCCCTTACGGGTCGAGCACCGGGGAGCTGTTTTTT.

The table lists this clonotype with a few counts. The gene calls are TRBV20-1 and TRBJ2-4; TRBD1 is a possible D gene (6 bases). V gave up 4 bases and J gave up 5 bases, with 18 bases separating them. Germline V lookup: CDR1 DFQATT, CDR2 SNEGSKA (reference sequence). This CDR3 has 15 residues. For the CDR3, the DNA is TGCAGTGCTAAATCCTTACAGGGAATCGAAAACATTCAGTACTTC. As protein: CSAKSLQGIENIQYF.

The V call is TRBV6-2 or TRBV6-3, the J call TRBJ1-1; perhaps TRBD1 as D (5 bases). Looked up from germline, CDR1 is MNHEY and CDR2 is SVGEGT. This CDR3 region has 16 residues. The V end lost 0 bases, the J end lost 0 bases, and 11 bases lay between the germline ends. CDR3 region: CASSYSEGSVNTEAFF. In nucleotides, the CDR3 is TGTGCCAGCAGTTACTCGGAGGGGTCGGTGAACACTGAAGCTTTCTTT.

This chain links TRBV4-1 with TRBJ2-5, with D possibly TRBD1 on 7 matching bases. The CDR3 consists of 16 residues. Trimming left V 3 bases short and J 2 bases short, with 16 bases between. The germline CDR1 and CDR2 sequences are MGHRA and YSYEKL. CDR3 protein: CASSHVQGGKQETQYF. The CDR3 nucleotides are TGCGCCAGCAGCCATGTCCAGGGGGGTAAGCAAGAGACCCAGTACTTC.

This clonotype has only a few counts. The CDR3 DNA reads TGTGCCAGCAGATCATTCGGCGGAGCGAACACCGGGGAGCTGTTTTTT. Translated: CASRSFGGANTGELFF. V and J are TRBV7-2 and TRBJ2-2; D is unclear. Trimming stripped 6 bases from V and 0 bases from J, with 14 bases between. The germline gives CDR1 SGHTA, CDR2 FQGNSA. This CDR3 spans 16 amino acids.

Only a few counts were recorded for this clonotype. This sequence joins TRBV20-1 and TRBJ2-1, with D possibly being TRBD2 (5 bases). V lost 6 bases to trimming and J lost 4 bases, with 19 bases between them. This CDR3 has 15 amino acids. Per the germline V gene, CDR1 is DFQATT and CDR2 is SNEGSKA (reference sequence). The CDR3 DNA sequence: TGCAGTGCAACCACTTCGGCGTTAGCGTACAATGAGCAGTTCTTC. It yields the protein CSATTSALAYNEQFF.

This clonotype was counted between two and nine times. V usage is TRBV12-3 or TRBV12-4 and J usage is TRBJ2-2; D is ambiguous. V was shortened by 6 bases and J by 4 bases, with 12 bases between the two germline ends. This CDR3 is built from 14 residues. The CDR3 protein is CASSPVGGTGELFF. CDR3 nucleotide sequence: TGTGCCAGCAGCCCCGTTGGTGGCACCGGGGAGCTGTTTTTT.

Turning to this clonotype: A much larger clone is a single base away; this may be a read error. The rearrangement joins TRBV20-1 to TRBJ2-7; possibly TRBD1 or TRBD2 for D (6 bases each). Germline V gene sequence: CDR1 DFQATT, CDR2 SNEGSKA (reference sequence). V was trimmed by 7 bases and J by 6 bases, leaving 22 bases between them. This CDR3 has 14 amino acids. The CDR3 DNA reads TGCAGTGTTAGGAAACGACAGGAGGGCTCCGAGCAGTACTTC. This gives the protein CSVRKRQEGSEQYF.

The chain uses TRBV29-1 and TRBJ1-1; D may be TRBD1 (6 bases). The CDR3 is made up of 13 amino acids. Germline V gene sequence: CDR1 SQVTM, CDR2 ANQGSEA. The V end lost 4 bases, the J end lost 0 bases, and 9 bases lay between the germline ends. DNA of the CDR3: TGCAGCGTTGCCGGGACAATGAACACTGAAGCTTTCTTT. This codes for CSVAGTMNTEAFF.

The chain is built from TRBV20-1 and TRBJ2-5; no clear D. The CDR3 consists of 14 residues. CDR1 and CDR2 (germline): DFQATT, SNEGSKA (reference sequence). V lost 0 bases and J 3 bases, leaving 11 bases between the germline ends. The CDR3 DNA is TGCAGTGCTAGAGATCTAAGGATGGAAGAGACCCAGTACTTC. This sequence encodes CSARDLRMEETQYF.

This clonotype was picked up a small number of times. V and J are TRBV20-1 and TRBJ2-1, with 10 bases fitting TRBD2. J gave up 5 bases and V 2 bases, and 9 bases lay outside the gene matches. Germline V gene sequence: CDR1 DFQATT, CDR2 SNEGSKA (reference sequence). This CDR3 has 16 amino acids. The chain's CDR3 is CSARTSSGSRDNEQFF. Here the CDR3 DNA reads TGCAGTGCTAGAACATCTAGCGGGAGTCGTGACAATGAGCAGTTCTTC.

In its sample, this clonotype was seen a few times. The chain links TRBV3-1 to TRBJ2-7; D might be TRBD2 (5 bases). Germline CDR1 is LGHDT and CDR2 is YNNKEL (reference sequence). The CDR3 is 13 residues long. Trimming removed 1 base at V and 12 bases at J, with 16 bases between. This chain's CDR3 is CASSQGRDRRPYF. CDR3 nucleotides: TGTGCCAGCAGCCAAGGACGGGATAGACGTCCGTACTTC.

This clonotype was found a few times. The genes are TRBV7-9 and TRBJ1-3; D is unresolved. Between the trimmed V and J ends, which lost 4 bases and 2 bases, there was a span of 12 bases. Germline lookup yields CDR1 SEHNR and CDR2 FQNEAQ (reference sequence). The CDR3 is made up of 15 amino acids. CDR3 residues: CASSWAGTTGNTIYF. The CDR3 DNA is TGTGCCAGCAGCTGGGCAGGAACAACTGGAAACACCATATATTTT.

This clonotype came up many times. The gene calls are TRBV15 and TRBJ2-2; 10 bases fit TRBD2. The CDR3 has 18 residues. CDR1 and CDR2 (germline): LNHNV, YYDKDF (reference sequence). The junction had 6 bases not matched to a gene; V was cut back by 2 bases and J by 0 bases. CDR3 amino acids: CATSRPGLADTNTGELFF. The CDR3 DNA reads as TGTGCCACCAGCAGACCCGGACTAGCGGATACGAACACCGGGGAGCTGTTTTTT.

This clonotype was detected only a few times. The chain uses TRBV27 and TRBJ2-7, with 7 bases lining up with TRBD2. V lost 3 bases and J lost 6; bases outside the gene matches: 8. CDR3 length: 14 amino acids. Germline CDR1 is MNHEY and CDR2 is SMNVEV (reference sequence). The CDR3 region is CASSLSLARSEQYF. CDR3 coding DNA: TGTGCCAGCAGTTTGTCACTAGCGAGGAGCGAGCAGTACTTC.